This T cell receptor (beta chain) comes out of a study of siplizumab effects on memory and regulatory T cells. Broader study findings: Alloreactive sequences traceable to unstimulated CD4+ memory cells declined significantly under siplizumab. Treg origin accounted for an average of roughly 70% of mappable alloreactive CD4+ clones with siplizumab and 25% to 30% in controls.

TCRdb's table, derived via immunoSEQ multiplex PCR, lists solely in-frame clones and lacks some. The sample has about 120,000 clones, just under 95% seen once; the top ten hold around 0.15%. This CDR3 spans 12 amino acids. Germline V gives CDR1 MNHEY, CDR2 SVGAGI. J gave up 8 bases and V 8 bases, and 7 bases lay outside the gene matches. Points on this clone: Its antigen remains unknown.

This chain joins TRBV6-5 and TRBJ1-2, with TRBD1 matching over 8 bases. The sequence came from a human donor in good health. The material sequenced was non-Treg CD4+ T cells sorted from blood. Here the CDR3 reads CASRPGTGGYTF. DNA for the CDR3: TGTGCCAGCCGTCCCGGGACAGGCGGCTACACCTTC.